This section outlines one TCR beta chain sequence together with its context. These data come from a study of cytomegalovirus exposure and HLA in healthy donors. The PCR had 60 Vbeta and 13 Jbeta primers. Sequencing was performed with immunoSEQ multiplex PCR; in TCRdb, only in-frame clones are kept and a portion is missing. Altogether approximately 190,000 clones are present, more than 65% being singletons, with the ten largest covering about 1.7%. The CDR3 sequence is 17 residues long. Germline V lookup: CDR1 SGHVS, CDR2 FNYEAQ. V lost 3 bases, J lost 0 bases, and 9 bases stayed unmatched. This TCR was recovered from a woman aged 25 to 39 in good health and CMV-seronegative. Sample: PBMCs. The chain links TRBV7-6 to TRBJ2-7; TRBD1 matches at 9 bases. The CDR3 sequence is CASSFGQGKTSSYEQYF. The CDR3 region has the DNA TGTGCCAGCAGCTTCGGACAGGGGAAAACCAGCTCCTACGAGCAGTACTTC.